This T cell receptor (beta chain) was sequenced during a study of control samples from healthy donors and cancer patients. The CDR3 has 16 amino acids. Germline assignment: CDR1 SGDLS and CDR2 YYNGEE. The V segment lost 6 bases and the J segment 1 base; nucleotides outside the gene matches: 8. This table comes from immunoSEQ multiplex PCR, and its TCRdb copy is limited to in-frame clones, with some not included. The data show roughly 150,000 clones, with about 91% seen just once and over 1.5% held by the top ten. The specimen sequenced was blood. J is TRBJ2-2 and V is TRBV9, with 8 bases matching TRBD2. The sequence came from a man aged 18 to 35 in good health. CDR3 nucleotides: TGTGCCAGCACCCCACGCGGGGGGCTGAACACCGGGGAGCTGTTTTTT. The encoded protein is CASTPRGGLNTGELFF.